This TCR beta chain was obtained from a study of STAT5B mutations in CD4+ large granular lymphocyte leukemia. Profiling relied on immunoSEQ multiplex PCR, and the TCRdb table lists in-frame clones only, not all of them. Of approximately 25,000 clones in the sample, 70% to 80% were seen once. The TCR originated in a human donor in good health. Sequenced material: CD4+ T cells from blood buffy coats.

The CDR3 reads CASSSGTGGGNYGYTF. The DNA of the CDR3 is TGTGCCAGCAGTTCCGGGACAGGGGGCGGTAACTATGGCTACACCTTC. The chain is built from TRBV6-6 and TRBJ1-2; TRBD1 aligns across 12 bases. The CDR3 is 16 residues long. Trimming at V came to 4 bases and at J to 1 base, leaving 4 bases not matched to a gene. Germline-derived CDR1 and CDR2 are MNHNY and SVGAGI (reference sequence).